The entry that follows covers one T cell receptor (beta chain) sequence. It lacks a known antigen. No qualities accompany the bases; no much larger clone lies one base away. These data originate in a study of T cells in Graves' hyperthyroidism and ophthalmopathy (dated 2019 in TCRdb). For the study in its entirety: To identify distinguishing TCR V-J signatures, a discovery cohort of 90 to 100 patients was used, comprising 43 with Graves' ophthalmopathy and approximately 58 with stable Graves' hyperthyroidism. The 95 to 100 discovery patients were randomly divided into training and test sets at a 7:3 ratio. Thyroid tissue and blood T-cell repertoires from several Graves' hyperthyroidism patients were also compared in the study. After sampling, hyperthyroidism patients received methimazole starting at 30 mg daily, and ophthalmopathy patients received high-dose intravenous methylprednisolone. The paper describes TCR Vbeta CDR3 sequencing of 140 or so peripheral blood samples, made up of some 40 ophthalmopathy patients, around 78 hyperthyroidism patients and roughly 17 progressor patients. An independent validation cohort of under 20 hyperthyroidism patients and 17 patients who later progressed to ophthalmopathy tested prospective prediction of ophthalmopathy. Study-level results and caveats: No statistical method was used to set the sample size in advance, and investigators knew the group allocation. In validation, the model predicted progression to ophthalmopathy a median of about 6 months before onset, with roughly 71% sensitivity and just under 75% specificity. Most expanded thyroid clonotypes (frequency above 0.001) were also found in blood, which suggests that blood repertoires may mirror thyroid immune responses. A model built on a 13 V-J signature distinguished ophthalmopathy from stable hyperthyroidism, reaching roughly 88% sensitivity and approximately 83% specificity in cross-validation and 80%/75% in testing.

V loses 6 bases, J loses 7 bases, and the germline ends lie 16 bases apart. CDR1 is given as MNHNS and CDR2 as SASEGT, both from the germline V gene. The CDR3 contains 13 residues, cysteine and phenylalanine counted. The sequence is cut down to CDR3 DNA, 39 bases in frame from base 1. TCR beta CDR3 regions were amplified from RNA transcripts. The first round of RT-PCR for the TCR CDR3 was performed with the HTBI primer set and the Qiagen OneStep RT-PCR kit. A second multiplex PCR round built the libraries, followed by size selection and purification. Sequencing of the libraries was done on an Illumina HiSeq2000 using paired-end 100 bp reads. Per the source publication's procedure: Raw data were processed with SOAPnuke, discarding reads with adapters, uncalled bases, mean Phred below 15, or no exact constant-primer or identifier match. High-quality paired reads were merged using COPE v1.2.5, and each unique nucleotide sequence was defined as a clonotype. MiTCR v1.1 was used to align clonotypes to the IMGT TRBV, TRBD and TRBJ reference segments. The analysis included only V-J combinations with a frequency above 0.0001, which together covered around 99% of the repertoires. A TCS score was defined as the ratio between F50 (clonal expansion) and ExV (chaos), using BLOSUM62-based TCRdist between CDR3 peptides within each V-J. Welch's t-statistics and random forest reduced 500 to 650 V-J features to 10 to 15, which were used in a naive Bayes classifier (R e1071). The Morisita-Horn index was used to measure how similar the thyroid and blood repertoires were. TCRdb itself trimmed the public reads at Q25 with fastp, ran MiXCR and retained productive beta chains. Rows with a matching CDR3 protein are joined into one entry that keeps the most common DNA and genes. TCRdb's processing, not the authors' own work, is the source of the V and J calls. This sample holds roughly 500,000 distinct CDR3 sequences; over 35% were observed only once. 44% of the sample is held by the ten biggest clonotypes.

Exclusion was applied to patients with uncontrolled infections, other autoimmune diseases, pregnancy or lactation. Diagnoses were established on the basis of clinical symptoms, serum thyroxine and TRAb, thyroid ultrasound, and orbital computed tomography. Trizol reagent was used to extract total RNA, and RNA quality was then checked on an Agilent 2100 Bioanalyzer. In this chain, TRBV6-1 is recombined with TRBJ2-7; TRBD1 is perhaps the D gene, given 5 matching bases. The sample consisted of peripheral blood or thyroid tissue (not recorded which). This clonotype was obtained from an adult woman with Graves' disease, either hyperthyroidism or ophthalmopathy (not recorded which). The DNA sequence is TGTGCCAGCAGCCGATACCTTTCAGGGGAGCAGTACTTC. It specifies CASSRYLSGEQYF.